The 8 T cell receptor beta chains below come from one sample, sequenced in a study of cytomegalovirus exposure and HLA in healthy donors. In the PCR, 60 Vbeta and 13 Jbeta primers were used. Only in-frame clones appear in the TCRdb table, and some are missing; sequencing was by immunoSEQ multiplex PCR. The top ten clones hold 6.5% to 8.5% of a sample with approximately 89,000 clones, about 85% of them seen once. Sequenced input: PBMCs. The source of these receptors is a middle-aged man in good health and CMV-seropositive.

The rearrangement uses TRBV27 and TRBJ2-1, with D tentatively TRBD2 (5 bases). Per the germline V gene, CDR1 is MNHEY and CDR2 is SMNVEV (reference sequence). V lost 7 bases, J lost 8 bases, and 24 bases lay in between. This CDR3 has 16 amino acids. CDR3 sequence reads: CASNEPPGIDFDEQFF. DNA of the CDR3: TGTGCCAGCAACGAGCCTCCGGGGATCGATTTCGATGAGCAGTTCTTC.

DNA for the CDR3: TGTGCCAGCAGCGTAGATTTCCGGAGCACAGATACGCAGTATTTT. As protein: CASSVDFRSTDTQYF. The V call is TRBV9, the J call TRBJ2-3, with D uncertain. From germline, CDR1 is SGDLS and CDR2 YYNGEE. The CDR3 is made up of 15 amino acids. V lost 0 bases to trimming and J lost 0 bases, with 8 bases between them.

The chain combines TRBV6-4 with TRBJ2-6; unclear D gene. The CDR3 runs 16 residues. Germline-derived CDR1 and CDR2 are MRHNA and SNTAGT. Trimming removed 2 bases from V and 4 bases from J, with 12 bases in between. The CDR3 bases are TGTGCCAGCAGTGACACGCAGCGATCAGGGGCCAACGTCCTGACTTTC. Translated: CASSDTQRSGANVLTF.

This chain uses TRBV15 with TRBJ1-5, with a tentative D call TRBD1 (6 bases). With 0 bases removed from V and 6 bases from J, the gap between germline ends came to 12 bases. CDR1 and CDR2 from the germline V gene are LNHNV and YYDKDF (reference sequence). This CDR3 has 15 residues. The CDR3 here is CATSRERTGIQPQHF. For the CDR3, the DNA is TGTGCCACCAGCAGAGAAAGAACAGGGATTCAGCCCCAGCATTTT.

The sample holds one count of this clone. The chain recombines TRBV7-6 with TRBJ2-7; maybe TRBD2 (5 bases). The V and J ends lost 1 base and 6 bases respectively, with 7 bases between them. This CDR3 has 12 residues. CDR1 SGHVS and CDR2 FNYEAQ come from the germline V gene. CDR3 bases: TGTGCCAGCAGCTTAGTCACTAGCGAGCAGTACTTC. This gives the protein CASSLVTSEQYF.

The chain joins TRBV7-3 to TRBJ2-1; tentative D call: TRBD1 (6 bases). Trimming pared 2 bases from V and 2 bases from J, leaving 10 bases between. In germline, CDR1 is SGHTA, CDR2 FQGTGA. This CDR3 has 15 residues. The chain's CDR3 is CASSLGGPTYNEQFF. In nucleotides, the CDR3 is TGTGCCAGCAGCTTAGGGGGCCCGACCTACAATGAGCAGTTCTTC.

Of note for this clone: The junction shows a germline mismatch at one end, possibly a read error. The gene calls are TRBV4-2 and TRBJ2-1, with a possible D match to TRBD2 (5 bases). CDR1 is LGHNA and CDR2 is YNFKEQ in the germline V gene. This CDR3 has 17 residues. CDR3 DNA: TGTGCCAACAGCCAAGACACCGACTACAAGGCCTACAATGAGCAGTTCTTC. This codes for CANSQDTDYKAYNEQFF.

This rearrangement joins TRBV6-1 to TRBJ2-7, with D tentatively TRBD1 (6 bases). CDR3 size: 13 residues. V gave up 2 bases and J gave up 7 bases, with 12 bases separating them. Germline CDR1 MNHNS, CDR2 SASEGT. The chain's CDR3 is CASSEKQGMEQYF. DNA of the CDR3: TGTGCCAGCAGTGAAAAGCAGGGGATGGAGCAGTACTTC.